Listed here are 17 T cell receptor beta chains from one sample, sequenced in a study of CD8 T cells in ankylosing spondylitis. TCRdb reprocessed the 5' RACE reads via MiXCR and lists one record per CDR3 protein. The data show some 240,000 distinct CDR3 sequences, around 7.8% seen once. Material: blood, either unsorted or a sorted T cell fraction (not recorded which). These receptors all come from a male donor with ankylosing spondylitis or in good health (not recorded which).

This clonotype occurred many times. This chain links TRBV12-3 or TRBV12-4 with TRBJ2-3; 11 bases agree with TRBD2. This CDR3 comprises 13 residues. Trimming at V came to 6 bases and at J to 5 bases, leaving 1 base not matched to a gene. The CDR3 nucleotides read TGTGCCAGCAGAACTAGCGGGGGAGATACGCAGTATTTT. It translates to CASRTSGGDTQYF.

This clonotype was observed at least ten times. The chain is built from TRBV5-1 and TRBJ2-1; 8 nucleotides line up with TRBD2. After removal of 1 base from V and 4 bases from J, the junction contained 10 bases not matched to a gene. The CDR3 extends over 17 amino acids. The germline CDR1 and CDR2 sequences are SGHRS and YFSETQ. This CDR3 reads CASSLTEVSGTYNEQFF. The DNA of the CDR3 is TGCGCCAGCAGCTTGACGGAGGTTAGCGGGACTTACAATGAGCAGTTCTTC.

Many counts were recorded for this clonotype. The chain uses TRBV27 and TRBJ2-1; D is perhaps TRBD2 (5 bases). The germline gives CDR1 MNHEY, CDR2 SMNVEV (reference sequence). Trimming stripped 4 bases from V and 4 bases from J, with 17 bases between. This CDR3 comprises 16 residues. This chain's CDR3 is CASSSPSQNSYNEQFF. CDR3 sequence (DNA): TGTGCCAGCAGTTCCCCTAGCCAGAATTCATACAATGAGCAGTTCTTC.

This clonotype was counted ten times or more. One end of the junction is discordant with germline, which a read error may explain. The chain uses TRBV7-7 and TRBJ2-2; the D call may be TRBD1 or TRBD2 (6 bases each). Germline V gene sequence: CDR1 SSHAT, CDR2 FNYEAQ (reference sequence). The length of the CDR3 is 17 residues. The CDR3 DNA is TGTGCTAGCAGCTCAGGGAGGACAGTTCGTGGGACCGGGGAGCTGTTTTTT. As protein: CASSSGRTVRGTGELFF.

This clonotype was recorded at least ten times. This chain joins TRBV5-1 and TRBJ2-2; D gene unclear. CDR1 and CDR2 (germline): SGHRS, YFSETQ. Trimming shortened V by 0 bases and J by 5 bases, and 5 bases separated the two germline ends. The CDR3 has 13 residues. In DNA form, the CDR3 reads TGCGCCAGCAGCTTGGCCGATACCGGGGAGCTGTTTTTT. This gives the protein CASSLADTGELFF.

This clonotype was counted at least ten times. The chain couples TRBV6-1 to TRBJ2-7; no clear D. The V and J ends lost 6 bases and 0 bases respectively, with 12 bases between them. This CDR3 region has 14 residues. CDR1 MNHNS and CDR2 SASEGT come from the germline V gene. This CDR3 is CASSLETSSYEQYF. The DNA of the CDR3 is TGTGCCAGCAGCCTCGAGACGTCCTCCTACGAGCAGTACTTC.

In its sample, this clonotype was seen many times. V usage is TRBV27 and J usage is TRBJ2-3; 7 bases line up with TRBD2. With V trimmed by 2 bases and J by 5 bases, 7 bases remained unmatched. Looked up from germline, CDR1 is MNHEY and CDR2 is SMNVEV (reference sequence). This CDR3 has 15 residues. In nucleotides, the CDR3 is TGTGCCAGCAGTTTACGTGGCAGGGAGGGAGATACGCAGTATTTT. Encoded protein: CASSLRGREGDTQYF.

This clonotype was observed at least ten times. This chain uses TRBV14 with TRBJ1-2; 7 nucleotides line up with TRBD1. This CDR3 has 15 residues. Trimming at V came to 1 base and at J to 4 bases, leaving 6 bases not matched to a gene. Per the germline V gene, CDR1 is SGHDN and CDR2 is FVKESK. CDR3 nucleotide sequence: TGTGCCAGCAGCCAAGGCTACAACAGGGGCTATGGCTACACCTTC. It specifies CASSQGYNRGYGYTF.

There are a few counts of this clonotype. The V gene is TRBV30, the J gene TRBJ2-7; D may be TRBD1 or TRBD2 (5 bases each). Per the germline V gene, CDR1 is GTSNPN and CDR2 is SVGIG (reference sequence). The CDR3 runs 13 residues. Between the trimmed V and J ends, which lost 2 bases and 2 bases, there was a span of 10 bases. CDR3 in amino acids: CAWSPGHPYEQYF. As DNA, the CDR3 is TGTGCCTGGAGTCCGGGGCACCCCTACGAGCAGTACTTC.

This clonotype was detected ten times or more. The chain couples TRBV29-1 to TRBJ1-2; D gene uncertain. This CDR3 region has 13 residues. The germline V gene encodes CDR1 SQVTM and CDR2 ANQGSEA. V gave up 5 bases and J gave up 0 bases, with 10 bases separating them. CDR3 DNA sequence: TGCAGCGTTAAATTGACCGCTAACTATGGCTACACCTTC. It specifies CSVKLTANYGYTF.

This clonotype counts as medium-sized. This chain joins TRBV5-1 and TRBJ2-7; TRBD2 aligns across 7 bases. Germline CDR1 and CDR2: SGHRS and YFSETQ. The CDR3 extends over 15 amino acids. With V trimmed by 0 bases and J by 2 bases, 5 bases remained unmatched. CDR3 sequence: CASSLAGTNAYEQYF. As DNA, the CDR3 is TGCGCCAGCAGCTTGGCCGGGACTAATGCCTACGAGCAGTACTTC.

This clonotype has only a few counts. The rearrangement joins TRBV10-3 to TRBJ2-7; D is unclear. Looked up from germline, CDR1 is ENHRY and CDR2 is SYGVKD. The CDR3 totals 15 residues. Deletions cut 3 bases from V and 6 bases from J, with 18 bases between. CDR3 DNA: TGTGCCATCAGTGAATCGGACGGATCCCTGGCCGAGCAGTACTTC. Translating it yields CAISESDGSLAEQYF.

The table lists this clonotype with a count of one. This may arise from a read error, as a much more abundant clone is one base away. This sequence joins TRBV6-1 and TRBJ1-5; D is perhaps TRBD1 (5 bases). V lost 8 bases to trimming and J lost 7 bases, with 15 bases between them. CDR1 MNHNS and CDR2 SASEGT come from the germline V gene. The CDR3 loop spans 13 amino acids. This CDR3 is CASGRQWDQPQHF. The CDR3, as DNA: TGTGCCAGCGGGCGGCAATGGGACCAGCCCCAGCATTTT.

This clonotype came up a few times. V is TRBV6-2 or TRBV6-3 and J is TRBJ2-1; 9 bases line up with TRBD1. There are 16 residues in the CDR3. CDR1 is MNHEY and CDR2 is SVGEGT in the germline V gene. Trimming removed 5 bases from V and 6 bases from J; junction bases left unmatched: 11. The CDR3 DNA reads as TGTGCCAGCAGTGTTCGGCCGGGACAGGGTACCAATGAGCAGTTCTTC. This codes for CASSVRPGQGTNEQFF.

This clonotype occurred a few times. The chain has TRBV20-1 and TRBJ2-7, with 9 positions matching TRBD2. Germline V gene data show CDR1 as DFQATT and CDR2 as SNEGSKA (reference sequence). CDR3 length equals 17 residues. V shed 0 bases, J shed 5 bases, and the junction held 14 bases outside the gene matches. DNA of the CDR3: TGCAGTGCTAGAGATCGCAGGGTGGGGACTAGCCGCCACGAGCAGTACTTC. As protein: CSARDRRVGTSRHEQYF.

This clonotype was detected only a few times. This chain connects TRBV7-8 to TRBJ2-5, with 11 nucleotides matching TRBD1. V dropped 5 bases and J dropped 1; count of bases not matched to a gene: 3. From germline, CDR1 is SGHVS and CDR2 FQNEAQ. This CDR3 has 15 amino acids. The CDR3 is CASSKGQGVQETQYF. The DNA for the CDR3 is TGTGCCAGCAGCAAGGGACAGGGGGTCCAAGAGACCCAGTACTTC.

This clonotype was seen at least ten times. J is TRBJ1-2 and V is TRBV12-3 or TRBV12-4; TRBD1 might be the D (5 bases). With 0 bases removed from V and 4 bases from J, the gap between germline ends came to 6 bases. CDR3 length equals 13 residues. CDR3 nucleotides: TGTGCCAGCAGTTTAGCCAGGGTCTATGGCTACACCTTC. Its translation is CASSLARVYGYTF.